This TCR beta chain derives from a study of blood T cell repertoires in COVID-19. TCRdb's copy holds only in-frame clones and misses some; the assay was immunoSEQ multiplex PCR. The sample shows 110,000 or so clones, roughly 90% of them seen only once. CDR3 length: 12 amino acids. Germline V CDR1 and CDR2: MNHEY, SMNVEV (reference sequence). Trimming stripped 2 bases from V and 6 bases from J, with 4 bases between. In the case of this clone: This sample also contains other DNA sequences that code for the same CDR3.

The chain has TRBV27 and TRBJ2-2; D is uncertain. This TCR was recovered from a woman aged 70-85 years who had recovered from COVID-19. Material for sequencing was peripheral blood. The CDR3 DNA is TGTGCCAGCAGTTTAACAGCCGGGGAGCTGTTTTTT. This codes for CASSLTAGELFF.